This T cell receptor beta chain was sequenced for a study of cytomegalovirus exposure and HLA in healthy donors. The CDR3 loop spans 14 amino acids. CDR1 and CDR2 from the germline V gene are SNHLY and FYNNEI. Trimming cost V 2 bases and J 3 bases, with 10 bases left between them. Findings of the study overall: By HLA locus, TCR association rates varied in a later analysis, with DRB1 showing the most and HLA-C the fewest. Sequencing depth roughly uniform across donors was assumed in presence/absence analyses. In a later analysis, several top co-occurrence clusters appeared linked to parvovirus B19, influenza, CMV and Epstein-Barr virus.

Worth noting for this clone: No antigen is known for it.

PCR was performed using 60 Vbeta and 13 Jbeta primers. Method: immunoSEQ multiplex PCR; TCRdb's copy keeps in-frame clones and lacks some. The data include about 130,000 clones; the top ten clones carry roughly 2%. The clonotype comes from a middle-aged man in good health and CMV-seronegative. J is TRBJ1-2 and V is TRBV2; D gene uncertain. Sequenced: PBMCs. This CDR3 reads CASSERQRDYGYTF. The CDR3 DNA reads TGTGCCAGCAGTGAAAGGCAGAGGGACTATGGCTACACCTTC.